The 16 T cell receptor beta chains reported below all come from one sample, sequenced in a study of PD-1 blockade in classical Hodgkin lymphoma. Method: immunoSEQ multiplex PCR; TCRdb's copy keeps in-frame clones and lacks some. This sample has roughly 1,500 clones, with 70% to 80% found just once. No patient escaped relapse after autologous stem cell transplantation, and brentuximab vedotin exposure varied. By magnetic negative selection, CD8+ T cells were isolated from the thawed PBMCs. The specimen comprised CD8+ T cells from blood, sampled at baseline. These receptor sequences come from a human donor with classical Hodgkin lymphoma.

V is TRBV29-1 and J is TRBJ1-1, with a possible D match to TRBD1 (5 bases). V lost 7 bases, J lost 0 bases, and 12 bases lay in between. The CDR3 spans 13 residues. CDR1 SQVTM and CDR2 ANQGSEA come from the germline V gene. The CDR3 DNA is TGCAGCGCAATGGGACGGGTGAACACTGAAGCTTTCTTT. It specifies CSAMGRVNTEAFF.

The chain's CDR3 is CASSPGPTGAAKNIQYF. The DNA for the CDR3 is TGTGCCAGCTCACCTGGCCCTACAGGGGCAGCCAAAAACATTCAGTACTTC. V usage is TRBV18 and J usage is TRBJ2-4; TRBD1 matches at 7 bases. This CDR3 spans 17 amino acids. The germline gives CDR1 KGHSH, CDR2 LQKENI. V gave up 3 bases and J gave up 0 bases; unmatched junction bases: 8.

The chain couples TRBV19 to TRBJ1-5, with a weak D call TRBD1 (6 bases). Germline V gene sequence: CDR1 LNHDA, CDR2 SQIVND (reference sequence). The V end lost 1 base, the J end lost 5 bases, and 12 bases lay between the germline ends. The CDR3 is 15 amino acids. The CDR3 DNA reads as TGTGCCAGTAGTATAGGGTACAGGGCCCATCAGCCCCAGCATTTT. Translating gives CASSIGYRAHQPQHF.

The chain links TRBV27 to TRBJ2-3, with unresolved D. With 2 bases removed from V and 7 bases from J, the gap between germline ends came to 7 bases. Germline CDR1 reads MNHEY; CDR2 reads SMNVEV (reference sequence). The CDR3 contains 12 residues. The CDR3 bases are TGTGCCAGCAGTTTAAATGCTAATACGCAGTATTTT. It is translated as CASSLNANTQYF.

The chain joins TRBV5-8 to TRBJ1-5, with a tentative D call TRBD1 (6 bases). This CDR3 spans 15 amino acids. Between the trimmed V and J ends, which lost 4 bases and 0 bases, there was a span of 11 bases. Germline values: CDR1 SGHTS, CDR2 YDEGEE. As DNA, the CDR3 is TGTGCCAGCAGCGTACAGGGTTATAGCAATCAGCCCCAGCATTTT. Translated, it gives CASSVQGYSNQPQHF.

This chain joins TRBV10-3 and TRBJ2-7, with 10 bases matching TRBD2. CDR3 length equals 16 residues. From germline, CDR1 is ENHRY and CDR2 SYGVKD. After removal of 0 bases from V and 5 bases from J, the junction contained 7 bases not matched to a gene. The CDR3 nucleotides are TGTGCCATCAGTGAGTCGTCCAGCGGGAGGGCCCACGAGCAGTACTTC. This translates into CAISESSSGRAHEQYF.

This clone turned up a few times. The J gene is TRBJ2-7, the V gene TRBV14; no clear D. The V and J ends lost 1 base and 2 bases respectively, with 9 bases between them. Per the germline V gene, CDR1 is SGHDN and CDR2 is FVKESK. CDR3 length: 14 residues. CDR3 region: CASSQVDGPYEQYF. The CDR3 nucleotides read TGTGCCAGCAGCCAAGTGGACGGACCCTACGAGCAGTACTTC.

V usage is TRBV7-3 and J usage is TRBJ2-1; 8 nucleotides match TRBD2. With V trimmed by 2 bases and J by 1 base, 10 bases remained unmatched. The V gene's germline CDR1 is SGHTA and CDR2 FQGTGA. CDR3 length equals 18 residues. The CDR3 protein is CASSLEELGLGSYNEQFF. In DNA, the CDR3 is TGTGCCAGCAGCTTAGAAGAGCTGGGACTAGGATCCTACAATGAGCAGTTCTTC.

The chain combines TRBV27 with TRBJ1-4; 8 nucleotides align to TRBD1. Germline V gene sequence: CDR1 MNHEY, CDR2 SMNVEV (reference sequence). This CDR3 region has 15 residues. V shed 5 bases and J 7 bases; nucleotides not matched to a gene: 9. The CDR3 loop is CASSPPGQEGEKLFF. The CDR3 bases are TGTGCCAGCAGTCCACCGGGACAGGAGGGTGAAAAACTGTTTTTT.

This rearrangement joins TRBV5-1 to TRBJ2-1; 10 nucleotides agree with TRBD1. Per germline, CDR1 SGHRS and CDR2 YFSETQ. CDR3 size: 17 residues. With 0 bases clipped from V and 5 bases from J, the junction kept 8 bases outside the gene matches. CDR3 sequence reads: CASSLELYGTGDNEQFF. The CDR3 bases are TGCGCCAGCAGCTTGGAATTGTATGGGACAGGGGACAATGAGCAGTTCTTC.

This chain uses TRBV15 with TRBJ2-2; 7 bases fit TRBD1. J was trimmed by 5 bases and V by 5 bases; bases with no gene match: 8. The CDR3 sequence is 15 residues long. Germline CDR1 is LNHNV and CDR2 is YYDKDF (reference sequence). The CDR3 nucleotides read TGTGCCACCAGCCTCCGACAGGGAAAGACCGGGGAGCTGTTTTTT. It is translated as CATSLRQGKTGELFF. Full variable domain (rest looked up from reference TRBV15 and TRBJ2-2): DAMVIQNPRYQVTQFGKPVTLSCSQTLNHNVMYWYQQKSSQAPKLLFHYYDKDFNNEADTPDNFQSRRPNTSFCFLDIRSPGLGDTAMYLCATSLRQGKTGELFFGEGSRLTVL.

This chain links TRBV28 with TRBJ2-7, with unresolved D. CDR3 length: 12 residues. Per germline, CDR1 MDHEN and CDR2 SYDVKM. V was pared by 3 bases and J by 6 bases, with 9 bases between. CDR3 DNA: TGTGCCAGCAGTTTCCCCCCCGGCGAGCAGTACTTC. The encoded protein is CASSFPPGEQYF.

The V gene is TRBV6-5, the J gene TRBJ1-5, with 8 bases aligning to TRBD1. V was clipped by 6 bases and J by 4 bases; unmatched bases: 5. Germline-derived CDR1 and CDR2 are MNHEY and SVGAGI. The CDR3 loop spans 14 amino acids. CDR3 sequence: CASRRTGRNQPQHF. The CDR3 region has the DNA TGTGCCAGCAGGAGGACAGGGCGTAATCAGCCCCAGCATTTT.

The rearrangement joins TRBV9 to TRBJ1-4, with 11 bases aligning to TRBD1. Germline V gives CDR1 SGDLS, CDR2 YYNGEE. Trimming took 4 bases from V and 4 from J; bases not matched to a gene: 3. CDR3 length: 15 residues. The CDR3 spells CASSWTGGGNEKLFF. The CDR3 DNA sequence: TGTGCCAGCAGCTGGACAGGGGGCGGTAATGAAAAACTGTTTTTT.

V usage is TRBV10-1 and J usage is TRBJ1-6; D unclear. Trimming removed 8 bases at V and 8 bases at J, with 16 bases between. The CDR3 contains 14 residues. Per the germline V gene, CDR1 is WNHNN and CDR2 is SYGVQD (reference sequence). CDR3 sequence: CASLPGGRDSPLHF. The CDR3 DNA reads TGCGCCAGCCTACCTGGCGGACGGGATTCACCCCTCCACTTT.

The V gene is TRBV27, the J gene TRBJ2-1, with D uncertain. Trimming left V 3 bases short and J 3 bases short, with 6 bases between. In germline, CDR1 is MNHEY, CDR2 SMNVEV (reference sequence). This CDR3 region has 13 residues. The CDR3 sequence is CASSFIDYNEQFF. The CDR3 bases are TGTGCCAGCAGTTTTATAGACTACAATGAGCAGTTCTTC.